This TCR beta chain originates from a study of blood T cell repertoires in COVID-19. Study details: Sample material is recorded as cDNA or gDNA derived from T cells, B-cell-depleted T cells, or PBMCs.

The method was immunoSEQ multiplex PCR; TCRdb's version includes in-frame clones alone and lacks a portion of them. The sample records 200,000 to 250,000 clones, around four fifths being singletons. Germline lookup yields CDR1 SEHNR and CDR2 FQNEAQ (reference sequence). V lost 4 bases to trimming and J lost 3 bases, with 15 bases between them. CDR3 length equals 15 residues. The J gene is TRBJ1-1, the V gene TRBV7-9; D uncertain. The source of this sequence is a woman between 65 and 79 years old with active or convalescent COVID-19. The sequenced sample was peripheral blood. Here the CDR3 reads CASSSSDGMYTEAFF. The DNA of the CDR3 is TGTGCCAGCAGCTCCTCGGACGGGATGTACACTGAAGCTTTCTTT.